The 16 T cell receptor beta chains listed next were all sequenced from one sample in a study of cytomegalovirus exposure and HLA in healthy donors. Profiled with immunoSEQ multiplex PCR; TCRdb holds only in-frame clones, not every one. The sample holds about 79,000 clones, approximately 93% seen once. The material sequenced was PBMCs. These receptors came from a woman between 25 and 40 years old in good health and CMV-seronegative.

The chain recombines TRBV7-2 with TRBJ2-5; 9 bases line up with TRBD2. This CDR3 has 14 residues. The V segment lost 6 bases and the J segment 4 bases; nucleotides outside the gene matches: 6. From germline, CDR1 is SGHTA and CDR2 FQGNSA. The CDR3 nucleotides are TGTGCCAGCAGAGGCGGGGGGGCCGTAGAGACCCAGTACTTC. It yields the protein CASRGGGAVETQYF.

This rearrangement joins TRBV5-4 to TRBJ2-3; 7 nucleotides line up with TRBD1. The germline V gene encodes CDR1 SGHNT and CDR2 YYREEE (reference sequence). The V and J ends lost 3 bases and 7 bases, in that order; junction bases with no gene match: 5. This CDR3 spans 13 amino acids. DNA of the CDR3: TGTGCCAGCAGCTCCCAGGGGGAACATACGCAGTATTTT. Translation gives CASSSQGEHTQYF.

V is TRBV7-3 and J is TRBJ2-2, with no clear D. Trimming shortened V by 2 bases and J by 6 bases, and 19 bases separated the two germline ends. This CDR3 region has 17 residues. Germline CDR1 reads SGHTA; CDR2 reads FQGTGA. CDR3 sequence reads: CASSLLGGRQEAGELFF. CDR3 sequence (DNA): TGTGCCAGCAGCTTACTTGGCGGCCGGCAAGAGGCCGGGGAGCTGTTTTTT.

The rearrangement links TRBV5-1 to TRBJ1-1; D is perhaps TRBD1 (5 bases). Germline CDR1 SGHRS, CDR2 YFSETQ. The CDR3 length is 16 residues. Trimming shortened V by 4 bases and J by 8 bases, and 24 bases separated the two germline ends. The CDR3 DNA follows: TGCGCCAGCAGCACGCAGGGCCAGATGACTGGGTCGGAAGCTTTCTTT. It is translated as CASSTQGQMTGSEAFF.

The chain has TRBV27 and TRBJ2-7; 8 bases fit TRBD2. Germline values: CDR1 MNHEY, CDR2 SMNVEV (reference sequence). Trimming removed 1 base from V and 12 bases from J; junction bases left unmatched: 14. This CDR3 has 15 amino acids. The CDR3 protein is CASSLWSGTRSLLYF. The CDR3 DNA reads as TGTGCCAGCAGTTTATGGTCGGGGACTAGATCTCTTCTGTACTTC.

V usage is TRBV9 and J usage is TRBJ1-6; D remains unclear. V was trimmed by 4 bases and J by 2 bases, leaving 13 bases between them. Germline-derived CDR1 and CDR2 are SGDLS and YYNGEE. The CDR3 sequence is 16 residues long. CDR3 DNA sequence: TGTGCCAGCAGCTCTCAACTTACGCCCTATAATTCACCCCTCCACTTT. Its translation: CASSSQLTPYNSPLHF.

V usage is TRBV30 and J usage is TRBJ2-5, with D unclear. The CDR3 runs 13 residues. The germline gives CDR1 GTSNPN, CDR2 SVGIG (reference sequence). V lost 0 bases to trimming and J lost 4 bases, with 9 bases between them. CDR3 amino acids: CAWSVRISETQYF. For the CDR3, the DNA is TGTGCCTGGAGTGTCAGGATCTCAGAGACCCAGTACTTC.

The genes are TRBV6-6 and TRBJ2-3, with D perhaps matching TRBD1 (6 bases). Trimming stripped 0 bases from V and 7 bases from J, with 14 bases between. The CDR3 consists of 15 residues. The germline V gene encodes CDR1 MNHNY and CDR2 SVGAGI (reference sequence). In DNA form, the CDR3 reads TGTGCCAGCAGTTACTCGTCGCCCGGACAGTATACGCAGTATTTT. Protein: CASSYSSPGQYTQYF.

This clone came up once. V usage is TRBV15 and J usage is TRBJ2-5; 11 nucleotides align to TRBD1. CDR1 is LNHNV and CDR2 is YYDKDF in the germline V gene (reference sequence). This CDR3 has 17 amino acids. V lost 4 bases to trimming and J lost 7 bases; unmatched junction nucleotides: 14. The CDR3 protein is CATSTGWRTGGLGTQYF. The CDR3 nucleotides read TGTGCCACCAGCACCGGCTGGAGGACAGGGGGCCTGGGGACCCAGTACTTC.

V and J are TRBV11-1 and TRBJ1-1; TRBD1 agrees at 9 bases. Trimming removed 3 bases from V and 2 bases from J; junction bases left unmatched: 4. The CDR3 has 15 amino acids. Per the germline V gene, CDR1 is SGHAT and CDR2 is FQDESV (reference sequence). The CDR3 protein is CASSLGTGSNTEAFF. CDR3 in DNA: TGTGCCAGCAGCTTGGGGACAGGGTCCAACACTGAAGCTTTCTTT.

The gene calls are TRBV2 and TRBJ2-7, with 7 bases aligning to TRBD1. Germline CDR1 SNHLY, CDR2 FYNNEI. The CDR3 loop spans 13 amino acids. Trimming cost V 6 bases and J 5 bases; bases outside gene matches: 7. Written as DNA, the CDR3 is TGTGCCAGCAGGCTGGACAGGCCCAACGAGCAGTACTTC. It codes for CASRLDRPNEQYF.

This clone was counted a single time. V is TRBV5-1 and J is TRBJ1-5, with D tentatively TRBD1 (6 bases). CDR3 size: 15 residues. V lost 4 bases to trimming and J lost 4 bases, with 15 bases between them. CDR1 and CDR2 from the germline V gene are SGHRS and YFSETQ. In DNA, the CDR3 is TGCGCCAGCAGCAGGACGGGACAACTGAATCAGCCCCAGCATTTT. This sequence encodes CASSRTGQLNQPQHF. Supplemented by reference TRBV5-1 and TRBJ1-5, the full variable domain reads KAGVTQTPRYLIKTRGQQVTLSCSPISGHRSVSWYQQTPGQGLQFLFEYFSETQRNKGNFPGRFSGRQFSNSRSEMNVSTLELGDSALYLCASSRTGQLNQPQHFGDGTRLSIL.

The V call is TRBV7-2, the J call TRBJ2-2, with D possibly matching TRBD1 (6 bases). Germline V gives CDR1 SGHTA, CDR2 FQGNSA. Deletions cut 4 bases from V and 0 bases from J, with 9 bases between. There are 15 residues in the CDR3. The DNA of the CDR3 is TGTGCCAGCAGCTCTAGGACAGCGAACACCGGGGAGCTGTTTTTT. Amino acid sequence: CASSSRTANTGELFF.

The CDR3 bases are TGTGCCACCAGCAACCCGGGGAAAGTTGGTCAGCCCCAGCATTTT. It encodes CATSNPGKVGQPQHF. The V and J genes are TRBV15 and TRBJ1-5; D not resolved. Trimming removed 4 bases from V and 6 bases from J, with 16 bases in between. The germline V gene encodes CDR1 LNHNV and CDR2 YYDKDF (reference sequence). The CDR3 spans 15 residues.

This chain joins TRBV10-3 and TRBJ2-3; D perhaps matches TRBD1 (6 bases). Germline V gene data show CDR1 as ENHRY and CDR2 as SYGVKD. V dropped 0 bases and J dropped 4 bases, with 11 bases sitting between them. The CDR3 loop spans 15 amino acids. CDR3 nucleotide sequence: TGTGCCATCAGTGAGTCCCAGGGGCAGGCAGATACGCAGTATTTT. Encoded protein: CAISESQGQADTQYF.

The genes are TRBV6-1 and TRBJ1-6; perhaps TRBD1 as D (6 bases). Trimming cost V 10 bases and J 10 bases, with 17 bases left between them. Germline V gives CDR1 MNHNS, CDR2 SASEGT. This CDR3 has 13 amino acids. CDR3 residues: CATAEGTRSPLHF. CDR3 bases: TGTGCCACTGCTGAGGGGACACGGTCACCCCTCCACTTT.